Included here is one TCR beta chain sequence, with context. As yet, its antigen is unknown. The sample belongs to a study of T-cell memory formation after mild COVID-19. Overall study: Across donors, TCR clusters were largely donor specific.

MiXCR, run by TCRdb on the 5' RACE reads, gives a single entry per CDR3 protein. The sample consists of roughly 400,000 distinct CDR3 sequences, 24% of them appearing once. Trimming shortened V by 0 bases and J by 6 bases, and 10 bases separated the two germline ends. The CDR3 runs to 14 residues. CDR1 and CDR2 from the germline V gene are MGHRA and YSYEKL. Study results and limitations: Some SARS-CoV-2-responding clones were already detected in memory before infection.

The chain joins TRBV4-1 to TRBJ2-3; D is unclear. The clonotype originates from an adult woman who had mild COVID-19 (a few samples of this study predate the infection). Cell type and time point are not known. The specimen sequenced was PBMCs or a T cell subset sorted from them (not recorded which). The CDR3 DNA reads TGCGCCAGCAGCCAAGATGGTCAGTTGGATACGCAGTATTTT. Amino acids: CASSQDGQLDTQYF.